Given below is one T cell receptor (beta chain) in context. Antigen specificity is unknown. The sample has other DNA sequences that encode this CDR3 too. The data stem from a study of shared clonotypes between healthy human individuals. Assay used: immunoSEQ multiplex PCR; TCRdb lists only in-frame clones, some missing. Of approximately 500,000 clones in the sample, 79% were seen once. The germline V gene has CDR1 MGHDK and CDR2 SYGVNS. Trimming took 5 bases from V and 7 from J; bases not matched to a gene: 5. The CDR3 totals 13 residues. Study-wide points: The study drew on few donors, limiting represented genetic and exposure-history diversity.

This clonotype originated in a woman aged 40 to 49 in good health. Some clones in this sample may be carry-over from other donors' samples. The rearrangement joins TRBV25-1 to TRBJ2-1; 7 nucleotides align to TRBD1. Sequenced material: PBMCs. CDR3 in DNA: TGTGCCAGCAGTCCCGACAGGGCGAATGAGCAGTTCTTC. This encodes CASSPDRANEQFF.